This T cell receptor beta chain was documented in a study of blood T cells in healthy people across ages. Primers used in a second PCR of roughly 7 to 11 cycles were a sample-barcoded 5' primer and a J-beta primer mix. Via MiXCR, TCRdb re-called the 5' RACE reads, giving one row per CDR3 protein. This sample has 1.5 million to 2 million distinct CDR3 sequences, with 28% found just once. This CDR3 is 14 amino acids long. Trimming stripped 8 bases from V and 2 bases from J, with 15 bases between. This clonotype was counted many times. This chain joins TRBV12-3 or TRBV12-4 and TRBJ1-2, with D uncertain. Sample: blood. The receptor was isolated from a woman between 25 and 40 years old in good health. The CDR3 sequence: CASGDDRRNYGYTF. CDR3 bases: TGTGCCAGCGGCGATGACCGGCGAAACTATGGCTACACCTTC.